Detailed here is one T cell receptor (beta chain). The antigen is unknown. These data originate in a study of T cell repertoires in cytomegalovirus infection. About the study: Public TCR beta signatures provided an indication of both CMV infection and a matching HLA type.

The germline gives CDR1 MNHEY, CDR2 SMNVEV (reference sequence). The V end lost 5 bases, the J end lost 3 bases, and 17 bases lay between the germline ends. The CDR3 covers 15 residues. TCRdb passed the reads through MiXCR, listing each CDR3 protein once. The sample has around 300,000 distinct CDR3 sequences, roughly 23% seen once. Study-level findings and limits: There were HLA-C-restricted CMV-specific TCR beta clonotypes dominating the ex vivo response.

The chain links TRBV27 to TRBJ2-7; weak D call: TRBD2 (5 bases). The sample was PBMCs. This sequence was found in a human donor in good health (CMV status not recorded). Some clones in this sample may be carry-over from other donors' samples. Here the CDR3 reads CASSPRRVRGYEQYF. Here the CDR3 DNA reads TGTGCCAGCAGTCCCCGAAGGGTTCGGGGCTACGAGCAGTACTTC.